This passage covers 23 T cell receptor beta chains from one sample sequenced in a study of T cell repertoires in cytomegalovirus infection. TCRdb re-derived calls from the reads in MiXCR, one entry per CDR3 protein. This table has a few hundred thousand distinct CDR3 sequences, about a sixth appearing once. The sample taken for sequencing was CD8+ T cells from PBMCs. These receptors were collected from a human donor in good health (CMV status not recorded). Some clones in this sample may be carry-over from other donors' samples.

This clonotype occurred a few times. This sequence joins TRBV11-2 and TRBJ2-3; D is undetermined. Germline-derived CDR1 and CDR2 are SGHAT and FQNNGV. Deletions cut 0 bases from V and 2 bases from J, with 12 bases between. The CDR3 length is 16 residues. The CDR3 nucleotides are TGTGCCAGCAGCTTAGATGCGTTCGGGTACACAGATACGCAGTATTTT. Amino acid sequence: CASSLDAFGYTDTQYF. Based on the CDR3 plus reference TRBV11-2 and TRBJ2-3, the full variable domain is EAGVAQSPRYKIIEKRQSVAFWCNPISGHATLYWYQQILGQGPKLLIQFQNNGVVDDSQLPKDRFSAERLKGVDSTLKIQPAKLEDSAVYLCASSLDAFGYTDTQYFGPGTRLTVL.

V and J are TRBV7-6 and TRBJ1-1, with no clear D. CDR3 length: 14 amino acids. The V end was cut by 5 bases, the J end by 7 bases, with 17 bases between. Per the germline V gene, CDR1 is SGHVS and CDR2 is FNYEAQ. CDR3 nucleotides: TGTGCCAGCAGCCCCAGGCTAGGGTCTCGTGAAGCTTTCTTT. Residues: CASSPRLGSREAFF.

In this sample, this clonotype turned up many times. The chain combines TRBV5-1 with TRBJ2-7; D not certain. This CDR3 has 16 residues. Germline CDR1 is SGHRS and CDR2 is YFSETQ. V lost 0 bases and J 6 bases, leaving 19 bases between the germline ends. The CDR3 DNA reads TGCGCCAGCAGCTTGGGTTCGCAGGCGGTTAAGGGCGAGCAGTACTTC. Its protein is CASSLGSQAVKGEQYF.

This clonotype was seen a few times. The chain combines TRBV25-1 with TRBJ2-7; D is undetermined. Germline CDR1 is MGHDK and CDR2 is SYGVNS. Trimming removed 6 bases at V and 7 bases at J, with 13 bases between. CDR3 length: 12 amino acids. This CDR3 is CASSYQLKEQYF. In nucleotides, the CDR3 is TGTGCCAGCAGCTATCAGCTTAAGGAGCAGTACTTC.

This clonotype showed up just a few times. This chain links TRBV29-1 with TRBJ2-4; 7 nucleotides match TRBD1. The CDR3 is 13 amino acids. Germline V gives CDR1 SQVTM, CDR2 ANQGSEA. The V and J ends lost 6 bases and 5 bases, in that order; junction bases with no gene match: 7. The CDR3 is CSVVTGLQNIQYF. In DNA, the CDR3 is TGCAGCGTGGTGACAGGGCTCCAAAACATTCAGTACTTC.

The CDR3 is CASSWTGVGGNTIYF. DNA for the CDR3: TGTGCCAGCAGCTGGACAGGGGTTGGTGGAAACACCATATATTTT. This chain joins TRBV12-3 or TRBV12-4 and TRBJ1-3, with 9 bases that match TRBD1. V shed 6 bases and J 3 bases; nucleotides not matched to a gene: 6. The CDR3 has 15 amino acids.

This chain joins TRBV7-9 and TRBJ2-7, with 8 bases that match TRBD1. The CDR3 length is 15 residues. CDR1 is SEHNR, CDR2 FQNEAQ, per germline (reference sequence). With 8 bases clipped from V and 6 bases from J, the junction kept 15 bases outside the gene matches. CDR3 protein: CASPGTDREDVEQYF. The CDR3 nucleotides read TGTGCCAGCCCGGGGACGGACAGGGAGGATGTCGAGCAGTACTTC.

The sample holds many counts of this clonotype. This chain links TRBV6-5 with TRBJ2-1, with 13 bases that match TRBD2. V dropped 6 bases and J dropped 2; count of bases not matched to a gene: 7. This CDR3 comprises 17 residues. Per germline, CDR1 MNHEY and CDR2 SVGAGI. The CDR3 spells CASRPGTSGDTYNEQFF. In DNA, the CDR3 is TGTGCCAGCAGACCCGGGACTAGCGGGGATACCTACAATGAGCAGTTCTTC.

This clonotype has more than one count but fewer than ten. The CDR3 DNA follows: TGTGCCAGCACCCGACTAGCGGGGGTCCAAGAGACCCAGTACTTC. It is translated as CASTRLAGVQETQYF. This chain joins TRBV6-5 and TRBJ2-5; TRBD2 matches 12 bases. The germline V gene has CDR1 MNHEY and CDR2 SVGAGI. The CDR3 consists of 15 residues. V lost 7 bases to trimming and J lost 1 base; unmatched junction nucleotides: 4.

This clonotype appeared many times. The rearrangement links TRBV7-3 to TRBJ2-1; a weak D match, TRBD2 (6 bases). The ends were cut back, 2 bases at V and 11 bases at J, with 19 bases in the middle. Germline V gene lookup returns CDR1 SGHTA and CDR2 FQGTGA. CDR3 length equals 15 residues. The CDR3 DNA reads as TGTGCCAGCAGCTTATCGGGACTCTCTAATATGCAGCAGTTCTTC. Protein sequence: CASSLSGLSNMQQFF.

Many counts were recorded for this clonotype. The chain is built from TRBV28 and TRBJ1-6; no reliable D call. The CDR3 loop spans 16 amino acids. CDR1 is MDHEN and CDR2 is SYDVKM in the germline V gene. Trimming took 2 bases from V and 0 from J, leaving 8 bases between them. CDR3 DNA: TGTGCCAGCAGTTTAGTAGGGAGCTCCTATAATTCACCCCTCCACTTT. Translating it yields CASSLVGSSYNSPLHF.

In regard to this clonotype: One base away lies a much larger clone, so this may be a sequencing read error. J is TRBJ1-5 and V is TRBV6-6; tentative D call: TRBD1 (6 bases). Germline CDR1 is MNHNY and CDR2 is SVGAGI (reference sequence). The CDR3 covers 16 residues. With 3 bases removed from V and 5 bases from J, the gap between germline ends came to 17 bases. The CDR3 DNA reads TGTGCCAGCAGTTATCCCCCAGGGGAACTAGATCAGCCCCAGCATTTT. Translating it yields CASSYPPGELDQPQHF.

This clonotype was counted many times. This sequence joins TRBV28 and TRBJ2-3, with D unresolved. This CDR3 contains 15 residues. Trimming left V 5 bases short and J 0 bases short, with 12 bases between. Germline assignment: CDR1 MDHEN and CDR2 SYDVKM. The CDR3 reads CASSPPAWSTDTQYF. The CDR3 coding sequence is TGTGCCAGCAGTCCTCCCGCATGGAGCACAGATACGCAGTATTTT. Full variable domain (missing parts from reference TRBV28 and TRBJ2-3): DVKVTQSSRYLVKRTGEKVFLECVQDMDHENMFWYRQDPGLGLRLIYFSYDVKMKEKGDIPEGYSVSREKKERFSLILESASTNQTSMYLCASSPPAWSTDTQYFGPGTRLTVL.

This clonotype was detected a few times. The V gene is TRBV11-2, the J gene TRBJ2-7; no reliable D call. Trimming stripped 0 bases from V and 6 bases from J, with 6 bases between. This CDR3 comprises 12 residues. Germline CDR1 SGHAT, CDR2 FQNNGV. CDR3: CASSLDDVEQYF. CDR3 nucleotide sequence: TGTGCCAGCAGCTTAGATGACGTCGAGCAGTACTTC. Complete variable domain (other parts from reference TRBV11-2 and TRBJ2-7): EAGVAQSPRYKIIEKRQSVAFWCNPISGHATLYWYQQILGQGPKLLIQFQNNGVVDDSQLPKDRFSAERLKGVDSTLKIQPAKLEDSAVYLCASSLDDVEQYFGPGTRLTVT.

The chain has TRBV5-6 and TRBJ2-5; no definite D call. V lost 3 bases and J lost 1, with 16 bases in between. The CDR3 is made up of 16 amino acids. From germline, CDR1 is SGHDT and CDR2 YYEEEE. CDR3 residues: CASSYQYGRSQETQYF. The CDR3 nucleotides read TGTGCCAGCAGCTACCAATATGGACGGTCCCAAGAGACCCAGTACTTC.

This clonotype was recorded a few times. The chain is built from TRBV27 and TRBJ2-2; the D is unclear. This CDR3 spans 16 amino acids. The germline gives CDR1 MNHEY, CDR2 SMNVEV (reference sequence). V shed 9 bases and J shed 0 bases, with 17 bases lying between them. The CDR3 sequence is CARTTWRCTNTGELFF. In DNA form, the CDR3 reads TGTGCCAGAACGACATGGCGGTGCACGAACACCGGGGAGCTGTTTTTT.

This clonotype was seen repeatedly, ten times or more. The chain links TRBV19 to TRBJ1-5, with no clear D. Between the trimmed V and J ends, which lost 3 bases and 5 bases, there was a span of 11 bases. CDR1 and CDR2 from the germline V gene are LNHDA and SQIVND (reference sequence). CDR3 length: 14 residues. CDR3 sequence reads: CASSITRSHQPQHF. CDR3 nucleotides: TGTGCCAGTAGTATTACCAGAAGCCATCAGCCCCAGCATTTT.

CDR3 amino acids: CASSLAPFGTRDALIPRGISEQFF. The CDR3, as DNA: TGTGCCAGCAGCTTAGCGCCGTTCGGGACCCGGGACGCTCTCATACCGAGAGGAATCAGTGAGCAGTTCTTC. The chain carries TRBV7-6 and TRBJ2-1; D is possibly TRBD1 or TRBD2 (5 bases each). Trimming removed 0 bases from V and 9 bases from J, with 42 bases in between. Germline V gene data show CDR1 as SGHVS and CDR2 as FNYEAQ. The length of the CDR3 is 24 residues.

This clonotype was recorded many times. CDR3 nucleotide sequence: TGTGCCAGCAGTTTTGAGCGGGGGGGCGTCGACGAGCAGTACTTC. Residues: CASSFERGGVDEQYF. V is TRBV7-6 and J is TRBJ2-7, with 10 bases aligning to TRBD2. After removal of 6 bases from V and 5 bases from J, the junction contained 10 bases not matched to a gene. CDR3 length equals 15 residues. Germline V gene sequence: CDR1 SGHVS, CDR2 FNYEAQ.

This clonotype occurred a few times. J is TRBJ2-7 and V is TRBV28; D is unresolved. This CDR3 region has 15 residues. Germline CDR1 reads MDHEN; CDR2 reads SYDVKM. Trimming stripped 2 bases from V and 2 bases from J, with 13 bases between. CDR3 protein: CASSLVPGIAYEQYF. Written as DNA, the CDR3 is TGTGCCAGCAGTTTAGTTCCAGGAATCGCCTACGAGCAGTACTTC.

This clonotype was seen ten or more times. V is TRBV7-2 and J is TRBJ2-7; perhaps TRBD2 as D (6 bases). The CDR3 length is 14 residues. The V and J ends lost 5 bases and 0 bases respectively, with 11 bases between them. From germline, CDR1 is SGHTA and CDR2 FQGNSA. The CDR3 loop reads CASSPGAGSYEQYF. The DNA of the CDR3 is TGTGCCAGCAGCCCGGGAGCGGGCTCCTACGAGCAGTACTTC. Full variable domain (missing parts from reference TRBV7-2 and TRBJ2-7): GAGVSQSPSNKVTEKGKDVELRCDPISGHTALYWYRQSLGQGLEFLIYFQGNSAPDKSGLPSDRFSAERTGGSVSTLTIQRTQQEDSAVYLCASSPGAGSYEQYFGPGTRLTVT.

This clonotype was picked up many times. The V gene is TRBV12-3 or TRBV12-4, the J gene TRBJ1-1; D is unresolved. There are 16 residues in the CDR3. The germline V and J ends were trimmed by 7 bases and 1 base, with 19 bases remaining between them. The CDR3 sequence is CASTISPVNSNTEAFF. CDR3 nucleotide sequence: TGTGCCAGCACCATTAGCCCAGTAAACTCGAACACTGAAGCTTTCTTT.

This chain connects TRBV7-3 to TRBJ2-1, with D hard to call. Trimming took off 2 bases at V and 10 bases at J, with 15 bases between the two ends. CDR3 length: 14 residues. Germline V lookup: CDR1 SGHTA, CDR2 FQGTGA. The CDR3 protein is CASSLVPTTTEQFF. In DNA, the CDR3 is TGTGCCAGCAGCTTAGTCCCCACCACCACAGAGCAGTTCTTC.